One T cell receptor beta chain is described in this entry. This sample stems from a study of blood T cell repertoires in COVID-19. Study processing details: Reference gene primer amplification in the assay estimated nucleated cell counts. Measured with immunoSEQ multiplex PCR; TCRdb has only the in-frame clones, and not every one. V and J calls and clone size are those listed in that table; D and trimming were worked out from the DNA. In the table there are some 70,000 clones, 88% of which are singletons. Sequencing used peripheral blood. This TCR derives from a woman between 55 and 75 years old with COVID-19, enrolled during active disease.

The DNA for the CDR3 is TGTGCCAGCAGTCCGGAGGGGTTCGCGAACACTGAAGCTTTCTTT. It codes for CASSPEGFANTEAFF. The gene calls are TRBV28 and TRBJ1-1; D perhaps matches TRBD1 (5 bases). The CDR3 covers 15 residues. Germline-derived CDR1 and CDR2 are MDHEN and SYDVKM. V was trimmed by 5 bases and J by 1 base, leaving 14 bases between them.